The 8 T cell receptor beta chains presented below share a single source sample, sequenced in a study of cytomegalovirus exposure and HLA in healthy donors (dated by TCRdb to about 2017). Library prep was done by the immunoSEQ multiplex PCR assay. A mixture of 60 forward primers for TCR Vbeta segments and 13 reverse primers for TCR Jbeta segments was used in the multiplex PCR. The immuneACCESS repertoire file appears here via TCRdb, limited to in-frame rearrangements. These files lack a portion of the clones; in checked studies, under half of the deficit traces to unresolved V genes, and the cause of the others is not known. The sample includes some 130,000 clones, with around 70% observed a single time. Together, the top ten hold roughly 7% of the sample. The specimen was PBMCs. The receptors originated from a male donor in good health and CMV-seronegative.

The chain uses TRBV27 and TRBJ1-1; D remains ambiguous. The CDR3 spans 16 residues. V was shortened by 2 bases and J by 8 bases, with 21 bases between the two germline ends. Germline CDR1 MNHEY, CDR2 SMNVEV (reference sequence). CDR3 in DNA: TGTGCCAGCAGTTTAAGGTGGAGCAGTTCAGTCGGAGAAGCTTTCTTT. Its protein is CASSLRWSSSVGEAFF.

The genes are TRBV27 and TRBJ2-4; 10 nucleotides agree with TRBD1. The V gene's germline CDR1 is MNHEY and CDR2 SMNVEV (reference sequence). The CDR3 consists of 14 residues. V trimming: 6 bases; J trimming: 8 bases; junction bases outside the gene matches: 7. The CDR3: CASSPGTGVDIQYF. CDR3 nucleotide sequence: TGTGCCAGCAGCCCCGGGACAGGGGTCGACATTCAGTACTTC.

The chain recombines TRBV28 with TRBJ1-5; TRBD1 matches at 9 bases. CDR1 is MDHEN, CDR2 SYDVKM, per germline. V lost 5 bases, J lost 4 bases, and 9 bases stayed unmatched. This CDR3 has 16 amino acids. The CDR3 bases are TGTGCCAGCAGTCTCCCGGGACAGGGACTTAATCAGCCCCAGCATTTT. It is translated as CASSLPGQGLNQPQHF.

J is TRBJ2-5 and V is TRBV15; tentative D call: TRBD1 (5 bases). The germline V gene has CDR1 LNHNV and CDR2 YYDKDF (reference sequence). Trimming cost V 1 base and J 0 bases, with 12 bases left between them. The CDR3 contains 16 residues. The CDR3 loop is CATSRGIKGYQETQYF. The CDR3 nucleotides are TGTGCCACCAGCAGAGGCATCAAGGGGTACCAAGAGACCCAGTACTTC.

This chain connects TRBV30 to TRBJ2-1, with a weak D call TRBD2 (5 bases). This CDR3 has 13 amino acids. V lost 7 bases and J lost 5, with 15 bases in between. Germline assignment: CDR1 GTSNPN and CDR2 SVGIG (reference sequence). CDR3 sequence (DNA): TGTGCCTCTCGGGATTCGGGAAACAATGAGCAGTTCTTC. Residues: CASRDSGNNEQFF.

CDR3 in DNA: TGTGCCAGTAGTATAGTTGGGGCAGGGAGCAATCAGCCCCAGCATTTT. Protein product: CASSIVGAGSNQPQHF. The chain has TRBV19 and TRBJ1-5; TRBD1 is a possible D gene (5 bases). Germline CDR1 reads LNHDA; CDR2 reads SQIVND (reference sequence). This CDR3 contains 16 residues. V was clipped by 1 base and J by 1 base, with 11 bases between them.

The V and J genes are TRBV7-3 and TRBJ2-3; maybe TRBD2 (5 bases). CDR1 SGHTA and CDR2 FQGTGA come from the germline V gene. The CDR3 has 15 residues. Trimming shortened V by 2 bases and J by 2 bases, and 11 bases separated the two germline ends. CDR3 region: CASSLSSSPTDTQYF. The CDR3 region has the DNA TGTGCCAGCAGCTTATCTTCTAGCCCCACAGATACGCAGTATTTT.

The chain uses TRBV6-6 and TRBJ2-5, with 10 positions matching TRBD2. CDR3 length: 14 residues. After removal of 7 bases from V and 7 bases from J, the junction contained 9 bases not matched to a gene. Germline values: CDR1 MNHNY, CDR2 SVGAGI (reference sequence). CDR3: CASKEASGGGTQYF. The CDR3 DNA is TGTGCCAGCAAGGAGGCGAGCGGGGGGGGGACCCAGTACTTC.